This T cell receptor beta chain appears in the sequencing data of a study of T cell responses to AZD1222 COVID-19 vaccine. The CDR3 consists of 15 residues. V was cut by 6 bases and J by 0 bases, with 14 bases left in between. Germline V gives CDR1 MNHEY, CDR2 SVGAGI. Regarding this clone: Its antigen is currently unknown.

The protocol was immunoSEQ multiplex PCR, while the TCRdb copy is restricted to in-frame clones and leaves out a portion. Of hundreds of thousands of clones listed, approximately 94% are singletons. Study-wide results and caveats: The study identified only six AZD1222 recipients as seropositive at baseline. Clonal diversity was possibly underestimated, and white British individuals and females predominated among donors.

This sequence originates from an adult in good health. The chain uses TRBV6-5 and TRBJ1-1; D gene unclear. The sample was peripheral blood, taken on day 0 of MenACWY control vaccination. CDR3 sequence reads: CASRPGGGMNTEAFF. The CDR3 DNA reads as TGTGCCAGCAGGCCGGGTGGAGGGATGAACACTGAAGCTTTCTTT.